A single sample gave rise to the 29 T cell receptor beta chains below, sequenced in a study of technical replicates of blood from a handful of donors (dated by TCRdb to 2016 to 2017). Library preparation employed the immunoSEQ multiplex PCR assay. TCRdb stores this immuneACCESS table with in-frame sequences only. Part of the clones is absent; in the studies checked, under half of the shortfall reflects unresolved V genes, and no reason is known for the rest. Counted in this sample were 60,000 to 80,000 clones; 90% to 95% of them appeared once. The ten largest clones capture around 4.5% of the sample. Specimen: PBMCs. The receptors here all came from a human donor in good health. Some clones in this sample may be carry-over from other donors' samples.

The CDR3: CASSQSFGGASSEQYF. The CDR3 nucleotides read TGTGCCAGCAGCCAATCATTTGGGGGGGCTTCATCCGAGCAGTACTTC. The genes are TRBV7-8 and TRBJ2-7; TRBD2 is a possible D gene (7 bases). The CDR3 has 16 residues. Germline V gene sequence: CDR1 SGHVS, CDR2 FQNEAQ. Trimming stripped 5 bases from V and 6 bases from J, with 23 bases between.

This chain links TRBV19 with TRBJ2-3, with 11 bases aligning to TRBD2. This CDR3 comprises 16 residues. With V trimmed by 7 bases and J by 0 bases, 6 bases remained unmatched. Germline values: CDR1 LNHDA, CDR2 SQIVND (reference sequence). The CDR3 DNA reads as TGTGCCAGTAAGCGGGGACTAGCGGCTAGCACAGATACGCAGTATTTT. Translation gives CASKRGLAASTDTQYF.

In regard to this clone: The final CDR3 position lacks the conserved phenylalanine or tryptophan, pointing to a likely read error. The DNA is omitted, as the CDR3 cannot be located on it reliably, and the CDR3 follows TCRdb's listing. This chain connects TRBV6-1 to TRBJ2-3; the listed D gene, TRBD2, was not tested against the DNA. The CDR3 region is 13 residues in length, termini included. The germline V gene has CDR1 MNHNS and CDR2 SASEGT. The CDR3 sequence is CASSEAPGTSGGA.

The rearrangement joins TRBV21-1 to TRBJ1-2; the table's D call of TRBD1 was not tested on the DNA. TRBV21-1 represents a pseudogene. The CDR3 runs 16 residues. CDR3 DNA sequence: TGTGCCAGCAGCAAAGGGCTAGAGGGGGCAGAGTATGGCTACACCTTC. It encodes CASSKGLEGAEYGYTF.

The chain combines TRBV7-2 with TRBJ2-7; D ambiguous. Germline lookup yields CDR1 SGHTA and CDR2 FQGNSA. This CDR3 is built from 13 residues. V lost 5 bases and J 6 bases, leaving 14 bases between the germline ends. CDR3 DNA: TGTGCCAGCAGCCCCTCGCCCCCCGGCGAGCAGTACTTC. Translated, it gives CASSPSPPGEQYF.

V gene TRBV9 combines with J gene TRBJ2-5; D might be TRBD1 (6 bases). The CDR3 contains 15 residues. CDR1 and CDR2 from the germline V gene are SGDLS and YYNGEE. Between the trimmed V and J ends, which lost 3 bases and 5 bases, there was a span of 17 bases. Here the CDR3 DNA reads TGTGCCAGCAGCGGGCCTGGCAGGGGTTTGGAGACCCAGTACTTC. Translated: CASSGPGRGLETQYF.

This clone was observed a single time. CDR3 loop: CASRTDTYGYTF. The CDR3 bases are TGTGCCAGTAGGACAGACACCTATGGCTACACCTTC. The chain carries TRBV19 and TRBJ1-2; D might be TRBD1 (5 bases). CDR3 size: 12 residues. The germline gives CDR1 LNHDA, CDR2 SQIVND (reference sequence). The ends were cut back, 6 bases at V and 4 bases at J, with 9 bases in the middle.

The chain links TRBV7-9 to TRBJ1-5; TRBD1 is a possible D gene (5 bases). Trimming pared 5 bases from V and 4 bases from J, leaving 15 bases between. The germline V gene has CDR1 SEHNR and CDR2 FQNEAQ (reference sequence). The CDR3 spans 15 residues. CDR3 amino acids: CASSEARGKNQPQHF. CDR3 nucleotide sequence: TGTGCCAGCAGCGAAGCCCGGGGGAAGAATCAGCCCCAGCATTTT.

This chain uses TRBV6-5 with TRBJ1-1; 9 nucleotides line up with TRBD1. The CDR3 is 16 residues long. Germline-derived CDR1 and CDR2 are MNHEY and SVGAGI. The V and J ends lost 3 bases and 0 bases, in that order; junction bases with no gene match: 5. CDR3 DNA sequence: TGTGCCAGCAGTTATGTGGGACAGGGCATGAACACTGAAGCTTTCTTT. Its translation is CASSYVGQGMNTEAFF.

V and J are TRBV2 and TRBJ2-3; maybe TRBD2 (5 bases). Per the germline V gene, CDR1 is SNHLY and CDR2 is FYNNEI. The V gene lost 4 bases and the J gene lost 0 bases, with 11 bases spanning the gap. The CDR3 totals 15 residues. The chain's CDR3 is CASSAKGASTDTQYF. The CDR3 coding sequence is TGTGCCAGCAGTGCTAAGGGAGCAAGCACAGATACGCAGTATTTT. Full variable domain (rest looked up from reference TRBV2 and TRBJ2-3): EPEVTQTPSHQVTQMGQEVILRCVPISNHLYFYWYRQILGQKVEFLVSFYNNEISEKSEIFDDQFSVERPDGSNFTLKIRSTKLEDSAMYFCASSAKGASTDTQYFGPGTRLTVL.

CDR3 sequence: CASSHGSNTIYF. In DNA, the CDR3 is TGTGCCAGCAGCCACGGGTCTAACACCATATATTTT. The chain uses TRBV14 and TRBJ1-3; D is uncertain. Between the trimmed V and J ends, which lost 3 bases and 7 bases, there was a span of 7 bases. Germline lookup yields CDR1 SGHDN and CDR2 FVKESK. The CDR3 is 12 residues long.

The chain combines TRBV19 with TRBJ1-1; 9 bases are shared with TRBD1. Germline V gene lookup returns CDR1 LNHDA and CDR2 SQIVND (reference sequence). The CDR3 totals 14 residues. V lost 7 bases to trimming and J lost 1 base; unmatched junction nucleotides: 4. As DNA, the CDR3 is TGTGCCAGTAACCCGACAGGGGGGAACACTGAAGCTTTCTTT. Encoded protein: CASNPTGGNTEAFF.

This clone came up once. The rearrangement joins TRBV18 to TRBJ1-1; unclear D gene. Between the trimmed V and J ends, which lost 3 bases and 6 bases, there was a span of 17 bases. The CDR3 totals 15 residues. Germline values: CDR1 KGHSH, CDR2 LQKENI. This CDR3 reads CASSPRGLADPEAFF. The CDR3 nucleotides are TGTGCCAGCTCACCTCGGGGTCTCGCGGACCCTGAAGCTTTCTTT.

This chain connects TRBV9 to TRBJ1-1; TRBD1 matches 10 bases. The germline CDR1 and CDR2 sequences are SGDLS and YYNGEE. V lost 3 bases, J lost 1 base, and 3 bases stayed unmatched. There are 15 residues in the CDR3. CDR3: CASSARQGANTEAFF. The CDR3 DNA reads as TGTGCCAGCAGCGCCCGACAGGGGGCGAACACTGAAGCTTTCTTT.

The table lists this clone with a few counts. The chain has TRBV2 and TRBJ2-2, with TRBD1 identical over 9 bases. Germline loops: CDR1 SNHLY, CDR2 FYNNEI. V was pared by 6 bases and J by 4 bases, with 3 bases of the junction left unmatched. CDR3 length: 14 amino acids. The DNA for the CDR3 is TGTGCCAGCAGCGGACAGGGGCGCACCGGGGAGCTGTTTTTT. It encodes CASSGQGRTGELFF.

The V and J genes are TRBV7-2 and TRBJ2-3, with D possibly matching TRBD2 (6 bases). Germline lookup yields CDR1 SGHTA and CDR2 FQGNSA. Trimming took 3 bases from V and 1 from J, leaving 8 bases between them. This CDR3 region has 14 residues. In DNA, the CDR3 is TGTGCCAGCAGCTTTGAGCGGGGCACAGATACGCAGTATTTT. This translates into CASSFERGTDTQYF.

The chain has TRBV5-1 and TRBJ2-7, with 11 positions matching TRBD2. CDR1 is SGHRS, CDR2 YFSETQ, per germline. J gave up 5 bases and V 2 bases, and 3 bases lay outside the gene matches. The CDR3 totals 14 residues. The CDR3 here is CASSFGTSGNEQYF. The CDR3, as DNA: TGCGCCAGCAGCTTCGGGACTAGCGGTAACGAGCAGTACTTC.

This chain joins TRBV4-3 and TRBJ2-7; TRBD2 matches at 9 bases. Trimming at V came to 3 bases and at J to 6 bases, leaving 12 bases not matched to a gene. CDR3 length equals 16 residues. From germline, CDR1 is LGHNA and CDR2 YSLEER. CDR3 residues: CASSQEAGGRISEQYF. In nucleotides, the CDR3 is TGCGCCAGCAGCCAGGAAGCGGGGGGCCGGATCAGCGAGCAGTACTTC.

The V and J genes are TRBV5-1 and TRBJ1-1; 8 bases map to TRBD1. V shed 4 bases, J shed 0 bases, and the junction held 14 bases outside the gene matches. This CDR3 contains 18 residues. Germline values: CDR1 SGHRS, CDR2 YFSETQ. The CDR3 is CASSPPRTGRAVNTEAFF. In DNA, the CDR3 is TGCGCCAGCAGCCCCCCCAGGACAGGGCGGGCAGTGAACACTGAAGCTTTCTTT.

V gene TRBV9 combines with J gene TRBJ2-3, with D possibly being TRBD1 (6 bases). The CDR3 totals 14 residues. V lost 1 base and J lost 4, with 10 bases in between. The germline CDR1 and CDR2 sequences are SGDLS and YYNGEE. The CDR3 DNA follows: TGTGCCAGCAGCGTAACAGGGAGCCCAGATACGCAGTATTTT. This gives the protein CASSVTGSPDTQYF.

In regard to this clone: The junction departs from the called germline gene at one end, perhaps through a read error. The chain carries TRBV10-3 and TRBJ2-7; 12 bases fit TRBD2. The CDR3 loop spans 13 amino acids. Per germline, CDR1 ENHRY and CDR2 SYGVKD. The CDR3 DNA reads as TGTGCCAGCAGTAGACTAGCGGGGGAGGAGCAGTACTTC. Translation gives CASSRLAGEEQYF.

The chain recombines TRBV7-2 with TRBJ2-3, with 9 bases that match TRBD2. The CDR3 is 14 amino acids. The V gene end was trimmed by 5 bases and the J gene end by 4 bases; junction bases not matched to a gene: 4. From germline, CDR1 is SGHTA and CDR2 FQGNSA. The CDR3 coding sequence is TGTGCCAGCAGCCGACTAGCGGCGGCAGATACGCAGTATTTT. Translating gives CASSRLAAADTQYF.

This clone was counted only a few times. The rearrangement joins TRBV4-1 to TRBJ1-1; D uncertain. The CDR3 has 13 residues. The germline V gene has CDR1 MGHRA and CDR2 YSYEKL. Trimming removed 7 bases at V and 1 base at J, with 10 bases between. The CDR3 DNA reads TGCGCCAGCACCCTAGGCCGGAACACTGAAGCTTTCTTT. Encoded protein: CASTLGRNTEAFF.

V gene TRBV7-2 combines with J gene TRBJ2-7; TRBD2 matches 9 bases. The germline V gene has CDR1 SGHTA and CDR2 FQGNSA. Trimming took 1 base from V and 5 from J; bases not matched to a gene: 6. This CDR3 is 15 amino acids long. In DNA form, the CDR3 reads TGTGCCAGCAGCTTAGGAGCGGGGGGTATCCACGAGCAGTACTTC. Protein: CASSLGAGGIHEQYF.

V is TRBV5-1 and J is TRBJ2-1, with D perhaps TRBD2 (5 bases). The germline CDR1 and CDR2 sequences are SGHRS and YFSETQ. V was shortened by 4 bases and J by 0 bases, with 14 bases between the two germline ends. The CDR3 runs 16 residues. CDR3 sequence reads: CASSRELISSYNEQFF. CDR3 in DNA: TGCGCCAGCAGCCGGGAACTCATAAGCTCCTACAATGAGCAGTTCTTC.

The CDR3 bases are TGCACCAGCAGCCAAATTAACCCGGGACTAGCCTTCGAGCAGTACTTC. Translated, it gives CTSSQINPGLAFEQYF. The V gene is TRBV1, the J gene TRBJ2-7; the D call in the table, TRBD2, was not verified against the DNA. TRBV1 corresponds to a pseudogene. This CDR3 is 16 amino acids long.

The V and J genes are TRBV30 and TRBJ2-7; TRBD1 aligns across 8 bases. Germline V lookup: CDR1 GTSNPN, CDR2 SVGIG (reference sequence). The CDR3 covers 14 residues. The V and J ends lost 2 bases and 5 bases, in that order; junction bases with no gene match: 8. Written as DNA, the CDR3 is TGTGCCTGGAGTTCCCTCCAGGGGGCCGACGAGCAGTACTTC. It codes for CAWSSLQGADEQYF.

This clone came up once. V and J are TRBV9 and TRBJ2-2, with 8 bases identical to TRBD2. The V gene end was trimmed by 2 bases and the J gene end by 1 base; junction bases not matched to a gene: 7. The germline V gene encodes CDR1 SGDLS and CDR2 YYNGEE. The CDR3 sequence is 17 residues long. The CDR3 DNA reads as TGTGCCAGCAGCGTCACCAGCGGGAGCATGAACACCGGGGAGCTGTTTTTT. Translated, it gives CASSVTSGSMNTGELFF.

This sequence joins TRBV7-9 and TRBJ2-2; D might be TRBD1 (5 bases). The CDR3 consists of 14 residues. In germline, CDR1 is SEHNR, CDR2 FQNEAQ (reference sequence). Trimming pared 0 bases from V and 5 bases from J, leaving 7 bases between. In nucleotides, the CDR3 is TGTGCCAGCAGCTTAGCAGGGGCAACCGGGGAGCTGTTTTTT. Translated: CASSLAGATGELFF.